Below are 2 T cell receptor beta chains sequenced from a single sample in a study of HIV-infected patients and healthy controls. Reverse transcription used about 500 ng RNA and constant-region primers for alpha and beta. Using multiplexing indices, alpha and beta chain libraries were generated apart by chain-specific third strand synthesis. TCRdb redid the calling of the 5' RACE reads with MiXCR, one entry per CDR3 protein. The data contain about 12,000 distinct CDR3 sequences, under 6.5% of them singletons. Whole blood was used without fractionation, so all unsorted peripheral T cells were included. Source material: blood. These receptor sequences come from an adult in good health.

This clonotype ranks as medium-sized. The chain is built from TRBV6-1 and TRBJ1-1; TRBD1 matches 7 bases. The germline V gene has CDR1 MNHNS and CDR2 SASEGT. Germline trimming cut 2 bases from V and 10 bases from J; bases unmatched to any gene: 13. The CDR3 sequence is 15 residues long. CDR3 residues: CASSESRQGRTTAFF. CDR3 DNA sequence: TGTGCCAGCAGTGAATCCAGACAGGGTAGGACTACAGCTTTCTTT.

This clonotype has a count of ten or more. The chain combines TRBV7-9 with TRBJ1-4; 7 bases fit TRBD1. The V segment lost 2 bases and the J segment 5 bases; nucleotides outside the gene matches: 11. The length of the CDR3 is 17 residues. Germline-derived CDR1 and CDR2 are SEHNR and FQNEAQ (reference sequence). The CDR3 sequence is CASSLRSATGPNEKLFF. CDR3 coding DNA: TGTGCCAGCAGCTTAAGGTCCGCGACAGGGCCCAATGAAAAACTGTTTTTT.